The 27 T cell receptor beta chains below all came from one sample that was sequenced in a study of control samples from healthy donors and cancer patients. The repertoire was sequenced with immunoSEQ multiplex PCR; TCRdb's copy has only in-frame clones and lacks some. Altogether around 130,000 clones are present, less than 95% being singletons, with the ten largest covering about 9%. The specimen sequenced was blood. These receptors all come from a man in his late teens or twenties in good health.

The rearrangement links TRBV9 to TRBJ2-2, with unresolved D. Germline values: CDR1 SGDLS, CDR2 YYNGEE. V was pared by 3 bases and J by 5 bases, with 8 bases between. The CDR3 runs to 13 residues. In DNA, the CDR3 is TGTGCCAGCAGCGCCGAGTGGACCGGGGAGCTGTTTTTT. Translating gives CASSAEWTGELFF.

The chain links TRBV29-1 to TRBJ2-3; D is undetermined. Germline V CDR1 and CDR2: SQVTM, ANQGSEA. The CDR3 contains 13 residues. Between the trimmed V and J ends, which lost 7 bases and 0 bases, there was a span of 11 bases. CDR3 sequence reads: CSATQTSTDTQYF. CDR3 DNA: TGCAGCGCCACCCAGACTAGCACAGATACGCAGTATTTT.

V gene TRBV11-2 combines with J gene TRBJ2-7, with D unclear. In germline, CDR1 is SGHAT, CDR2 FQNNGV. V was clipped by 2 bases and J by 2 bases, with 10 bases between them. The CDR3 has 14 amino acids. CDR3 amino acids: CASSLQATTYEQYF. CDR3 bases: TGTGCCAGCAGCTTACAGGCTACAACCTACGAGCAGTACTTC.

The rearrangement uses TRBV5-1 and TRBJ1-2; weak D call: TRBD1 (5 bases). This CDR3 region has 15 residues. Trimming removed 0 bases at V and 4 bases at J, with 13 bases between. The V gene's germline CDR1 is SGHRS and CDR2 YFSETQ. This CDR3 is CASSLVPGTVYGYTF. In nucleotides, the CDR3 is TGCGCCAGCAGCTTGGTTCCGGGGACGGTCTATGGCTACACCTTC.

V usage is TRBV9 and J usage is TRBJ1-4; D is ambiguous. The CDR3 has 13 residues. Trimming took off 4 bases at V and 2 bases at J, with 6 bases between the two ends. The germline gives CDR1 SGDLS, CDR2 YYNGEE. Here the CDR3 DNA reads TGTGCCAGCAGCCCCGGGACTAATGAAAAACTGTTTTTT. This codes for CASSPGTNEKLFF.

The J gene is TRBJ2-3, the V gene TRBV9, with 13 nucleotides matching TRBD2. Germline V gene lookup returns CDR1 SGDLS and CDR2 YYNGEE. V trimming: 3 bases; J trimming: 4 bases; junction bases outside the gene matches: 2. The CDR3 sequence is 15 residues long. CDR3 nucleotides: TGTGCCAGCAGCGGAGGACTAGCGGGGGCAGATACGCAGTATTTT. Protein sequence: CASSGGLAGADTQYF.

The chain employs TRBV19 and TRBJ1-1; tentative D call: TRBD1 (6 bases). This CDR3 region has 13 residues. Trimming shortened V by 3 bases and J by 11 bases, and 16 bases separated the two germline ends. Germline CDR1 and CDR2: LNHDA and SQIVND (reference sequence). CDR3 loop: CASSMKQGIKAFF. In nucleotides, the CDR3 is TGTGCCAGTAGTATGAAACAGGGCATCAAGGCTTTCTTT.

This clone was observed a single time. The gene calls are TRBV15 and TRBJ1-1; the D is unclear. V lost 0 bases, J lost 4 bases, and 9 bases lay in between. CDR3 length equals 14 residues. CDR1 LNHNV and CDR2 YYDKDF come from the germline V gene (reference sequence). CDR3 sequence (DNA): TGTGCCACCAGCAGAGATCGGGCGGGCACTGAAGCTTTCTTT. Its translation: CATSRDRAGTEAFF.

V is TRBV2 and J is TRBJ2-5; D gene uncertain. The CDR3 sequence is 15 residues long. The germline gives CDR1 SNHLY, CDR2 FYNNEI. The V end was cut by 0 bases, the J end by 4 bases, with 12 bases between. CDR3 region: CASSEAWVPRETQYF. The CDR3 bases are TGTGCCAGCAGTGAAGCCTGGGTCCCTAGAGAGACCCAGTACTTC.

The chain combines TRBV5-8 with TRBJ2-1; D may be TRBD1 (5 bases). Trimming removed 7 bases from V and 7 bases from J, with 15 bases in between. This CDR3 is built from 13 residues. CDR1 and CDR2 (germline): SGHTS, YDEGEE. Here the CDR3 reads CASAEGAANEQFF. The DNA of the CDR3 is TGTGCCAGCGCCGAAGGGGCGGCAAATGAGCAGTTCTTC.

The chain is built from TRBV15 and TRBJ2-2; no clear D gene. V was clipped by 1 base and J by 6 bases, with 6 bases between them. The CDR3 runs to 13 residues. From germline, CDR1 is LNHNV and CDR2 YYDKDF (reference sequence). In DNA, the CDR3 is TGTGCCACCAGCAGAGTAGGCGCCGGGGAGCTGTTTTTT. Translating gives CATSRVGAGELFF.

V usage is TRBV5-6 and J usage is TRBJ1-6; tentatively, D is TRBD1 (5 bases). Germline-derived CDR1 and CDR2 are SGHDT and YYEEEE. Between the trimmed V and J ends, which lost 1 base and 2 bases, there was a span of 7 bases. This CDR3 comprises 15 residues. CDR3 in amino acids: CASSLMGAYNSPLHF. CDR3 nucleotide sequence: TGTGCCAGCAGCTTGATGGGGGCCTATAATTCACCCCTCCACTTT.

CDR3 sequence: CASSSTGMGNQPQHF. As DNA, the CDR3 is TGTGCCAGCAGCTCGACAGGGATGGGCAATCAGCCCCAGCATTTT. The chain combines TRBV5-5 with TRBJ1-5, with TRBD1 identical over 7 bases. The germline V gene encodes CDR1 SGHKS and CDR2 YYEKEE (reference sequence). This CDR3 region has 15 residues. Trimming removed 3 bases from V and 2 bases from J; junction bases left unmatched: 5.

This chain uses TRBV30 with TRBJ2-7; D not certain. The CDR3 loop spans 17 amino acids. Germline CDR1 is GTSNPN and CDR2 is SVGIG (reference sequence). Trimming took 2 bases from V and 5 from J, leaving 25 bases between them. The CDR3 bases are TGTGCCTGGAGTACTACCCGCTCCCCCAGGTCCTCTAACGAGCAGTACTTC. Protein product: CAWSTTRSPRSSNEQYF.

In its sample, this clone was seen once. This sequence joins TRBV25-1 and TRBJ2-7, with 7 bases fitting TRBD1. J gave up 6 bases and V 2 bases, and 7 bases lay outside the gene matches. The CDR3 extends over 14 amino acids. CDR1 MGHDK and CDR2 SYGVNS come from the germline V gene. CDR3: CASSEPGTAIEQYF. CDR3 coding DNA: TGTGCCAGCAGTGAACCGGGGACAGCTATCGAGCAGTACTTC.

This chain uses TRBV11-2 with TRBJ2-3, with D hard to call. Germline V gene sequence: CDR1 SGHAT, CDR2 FQNNGV. The CDR3 totals 15 residues. V was trimmed by 4 bases and J by 0 bases, leaving 11 bases between them. The CDR3 bases are TGTGCCAGCAGCTCGCAGATAACTAGCACAGATACGCAGTATTTT. Residues: CASSSQITSTDTQYF.

The CDR3 here is CASRVAGQGDGYTF. Here the CDR3 DNA reads TGTGCCAGCAGGGTGGCGGGACAGGGGGATGGCTACACCTTC. The genes are TRBV2 and TRBJ1-2; 11 bases line up with TRBD1. CDR1 is SNHLY and CDR2 is FYNNEI in the germline V gene. With 6 bases clipped from V and 6 bases from J, the junction kept 6 bases outside the gene matches. The CDR3 contains 14 residues.

The V call is TRBV5-1, the J call TRBJ1-2, with D perhaps matching TRBD1 (6 bases). V was pared by 3 bases and J by 3 bases, with 9 bases between. There are 13 residues in the CDR3. Looked up from germline, CDR1 is SGHRS and CDR2 is YFSETQ. This CDR3 is CASSSQGDYGYTF. In DNA, the CDR3 is TGCGCCAGCAGCTCACAGGGCGACTATGGCTACACCTTC.

The V call is TRBV7-9, the J call TRBJ1-1; D gene uncertain. CDR3 length equals 13 residues. The V gene lost 3 bases and the J gene lost 3 bases, with 8 bases spanning the gap. Germline CDR1 SEHNR, CDR2 FQNEAQ (reference sequence). Here the CDR3 DNA reads TGTGCCAGCAGCTTCCCCCGGGACACTGAAGCTTTCTTT. Its protein is CASSFPRDTEAFF.

This clone came up a few times. The V gene is TRBV5-1, the J gene TRBJ2-2; tentatively, D is TRBD2 (6 bases). The CDR3 totals 16 residues. Trimming left V 0 bases short and J 4 bases short, with 13 bases between. The germline gives CDR1 SGHRS, CDR2 YFSETQ. The CDR3 here is CASSLARGSATGELFF. CDR3 nucleotide sequence: TGCGCCAGCAGCTTGGCACGGGGGTCGGCCACCGGGGAGCTGTTTTTT.

The chain uses TRBV5-1 and TRBJ1-4; perhaps TRBD1 as D (5 bases). Germline assignment: CDR1 SGHRS and CDR2 YFSETQ. CDR3 size: 15 residues. Trimming took 4 bases from V and 8 from J, leaving 18 bases between them. The CDR3 region is CASSPRGQGVEKLFF. The CDR3 DNA sequence: TGCGCCAGCAGCCCGCGAGGGCAGGGAGTGGAAAAACTGTTTTTT.

The chain employs TRBV3-1 (or the pseudogene TRBV3-2) and TRBJ1-2; 7 nucleotides align to TRBD1. V was pared by 4 bases and J by 8 bases, with 13 bases of the junction left unmatched. Germline-derived CDR1 and CDR2 are LGHDT and YNNKEL (reference sequence). This CDR3 has 15 residues. Here the CDR3 reads CASSPLNRGEGGYTF. DNA of the CDR3: TGTGCCAGCAGCCCCTTAAACAGGGGAGAGGGCGGCTACACCTTC.

V is TRBV7-2 and J is TRBJ1-6; the match to TRBD1 covers 10 bases. This CDR3 has 15 amino acids. V dropped 5 bases and J dropped 10; count of bases not matched to a gene: 8. The germline V gene encodes CDR1 SGHTA and CDR2 FQGNSA. The CDR3 DNA is TGTGCCAGCAGCCTCGACAGGGGGCTAGACTCACCCCTCCACTTT. Translated: CASSLDRGLDSPLHF.

V gene TRBV4-1 combines with J gene TRBJ2-2; tentative D call: TRBD1 (6 bases). The V gene lost 4 bases and the J gene lost 4 bases, with 16 bases spanning the gap. CDR1 and CDR2 from the germline V gene are MGHRA and YSYEKL. The CDR3 extends over 16 amino acids. The CDR3 DNA is TGCGCCAGCAGCCGAATACAGGGAGATGGCACCGGGGAGCTGTTTTTT. It is translated as CASSRIQGDGTGELFF.

This clone occurred a few times. CDR3 DNA sequence: TGTGCCAGCAGCTTATTAAAACGGCAGGGACACGACACCGGGGAGCTGTTTTTT. It specifies CASSLLKRQGHDTGELFF. The genes are TRBV7-9 and TRBJ2-2, with D possibly being TRBD1 (6 bases). Trimming removed 2 bases from V and 3 bases from J, with 19 bases in between. The CDR3 extends over 18 amino acids. Germline assignment: CDR1 SEHNR and CDR2 FQNEAQ (reference sequence).

This sequence joins TRBV6-5 and TRBJ1-4; the D gene is possibly TRBD1 (5 bases). The V gene's germline CDR1 is MNHEY and CDR2 SVGAGI. With 6 bases removed from V and 8 bases from J, the gap between germline ends came to 19 bases. This CDR3 is built from 15 residues. Here the CDR3 DNA reads TGTGCCAGCAGACCTCGGGACGGGTCCCAAGAAAAACTGTTTTTT. Encoded protein: CASRPRDGSQEKLFF.

The chain is built from TRBV5-6 and TRBJ1-4; TRBD1 is a possible D gene (5 bases). The CDR3 has 16 residues. V was trimmed by 1 base and J by 0 bases, leaving 10 bases between them. Germline lookup yields CDR1 SGHDT and CDR2 YYEEEE. The CDR3 DNA reads TGTGCCAGCAGCTTGCAGGGCCCGGCAACTAATGAAAAACTGTTTTTT. Translating gives CASSLQGPATNEKLFF.